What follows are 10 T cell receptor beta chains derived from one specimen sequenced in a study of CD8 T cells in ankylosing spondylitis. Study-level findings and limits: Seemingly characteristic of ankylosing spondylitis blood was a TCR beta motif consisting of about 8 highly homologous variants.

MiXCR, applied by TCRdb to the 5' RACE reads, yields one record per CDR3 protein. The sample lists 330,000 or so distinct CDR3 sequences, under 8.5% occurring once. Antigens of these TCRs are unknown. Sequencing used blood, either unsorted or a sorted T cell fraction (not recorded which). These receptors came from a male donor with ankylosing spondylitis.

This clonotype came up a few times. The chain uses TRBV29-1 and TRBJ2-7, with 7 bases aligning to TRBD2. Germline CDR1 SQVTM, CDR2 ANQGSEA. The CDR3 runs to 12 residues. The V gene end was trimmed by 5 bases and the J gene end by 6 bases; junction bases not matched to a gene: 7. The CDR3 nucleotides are TGCAGCGTTCTGAGCGGGAACGGCGAGCAGTACTTC. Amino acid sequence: CSVLSGNGEQYF.

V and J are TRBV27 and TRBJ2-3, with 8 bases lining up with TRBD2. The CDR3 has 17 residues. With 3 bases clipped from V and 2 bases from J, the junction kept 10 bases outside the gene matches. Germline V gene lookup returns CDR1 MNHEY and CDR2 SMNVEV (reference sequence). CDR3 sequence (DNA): TGTGCCAGCAGTTTTGCGGGAGGTTGGGGATACACAGATACGCAGTATTTT. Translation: CASSFAGGWGYTDTQYF.

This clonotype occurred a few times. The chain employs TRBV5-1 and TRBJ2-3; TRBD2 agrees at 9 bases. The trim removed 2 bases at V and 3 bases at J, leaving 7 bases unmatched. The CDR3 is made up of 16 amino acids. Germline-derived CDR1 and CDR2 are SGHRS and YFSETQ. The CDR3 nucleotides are TGCGCCAGCAGCTTTAGCGGGAGTTCTTCTACAGATACGCAGTATTTT. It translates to CASSFSGSSSTDTQYF.

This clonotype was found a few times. The CDR3 nucleotides are TGTGCCAGCAGTCTTTCGACTAGGAATTACTACGAGCAGTACTTC. It is translated as CASSLSTRNYYEQYF. This rearrangement joins TRBV6-1 to TRBJ2-7, with D tentatively TRBD2 (6 bases). The CDR3 covers 15 residues. V was pared by 5 bases and J by 3 bases, with 17 bases between. Germline V gives CDR1 MNHNS, CDR2 SASEGT.

The CDR3: CSAPTRDTGELFF. The CDR3 region has the DNA TGCAGCGCGCCGACCAGGGATACCGGGGAGCTGTTTTTT. The rearrangement links TRBV29-1 to TRBJ2-2; D perhaps matches TRBD1 (5 bases). The CDR3 totals 13 residues. V lost 7 bases and J 5 bases, leaving 14 bases between the germline ends. Germline V lookup: CDR1 SQVTM, CDR2 ANQGSEA.

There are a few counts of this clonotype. Written as DNA, the CDR3 is TGTGCCAGCAGTGAACTGGGGGTCACAGATACGCAGTATTTT. Residues: CASSELGVTDTQYF. V usage is TRBV25-1 and J usage is TRBJ2-3, with D perhaps being TRBD1 or TRBD2 (5 bases each). The germline V and J ends were trimmed by 2 bases and 2 bases, with 8 bases remaining between them. In germline, CDR1 is MGHDK, CDR2 SYGVNS. This CDR3 is built from 14 residues.

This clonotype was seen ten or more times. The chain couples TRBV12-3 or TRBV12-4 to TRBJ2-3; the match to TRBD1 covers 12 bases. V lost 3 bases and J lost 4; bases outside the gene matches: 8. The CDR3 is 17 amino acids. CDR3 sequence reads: CASSFSAGQGAPDTQYF. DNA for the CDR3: TGTGCCAGCAGTTTTTCGGCGGGACAGGGGGCCCCAGATACGCAGTATTTT.

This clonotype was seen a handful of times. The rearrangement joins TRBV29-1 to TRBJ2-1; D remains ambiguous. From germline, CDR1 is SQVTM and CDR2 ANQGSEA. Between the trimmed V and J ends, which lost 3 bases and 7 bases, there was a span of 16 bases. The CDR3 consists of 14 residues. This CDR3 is CSVDGQVRLNEQFF. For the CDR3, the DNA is TGCAGCGTTGACGGTCAGGTGAGGTTGAATGAGCAGTTCTTC.

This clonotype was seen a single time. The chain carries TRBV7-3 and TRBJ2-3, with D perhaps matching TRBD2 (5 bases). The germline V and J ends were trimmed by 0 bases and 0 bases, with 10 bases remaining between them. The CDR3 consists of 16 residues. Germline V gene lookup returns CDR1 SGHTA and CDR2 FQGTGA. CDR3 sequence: CASSLTSSSSTDTQYF. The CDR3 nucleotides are TGTGCCAGCAGCTTAACATCTAGCAGCAGCACAGATACGCAGTATTTT.

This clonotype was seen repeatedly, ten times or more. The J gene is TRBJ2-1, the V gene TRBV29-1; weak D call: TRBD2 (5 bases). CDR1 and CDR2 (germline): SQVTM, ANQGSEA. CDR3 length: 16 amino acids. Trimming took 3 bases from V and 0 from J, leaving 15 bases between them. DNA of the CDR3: TGCAGCGTTGAGGGTTTAAGCGGAAGCTCCTACAATGAGCAGTTCTTC. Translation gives CSVEGLSGSSYNEQFF.